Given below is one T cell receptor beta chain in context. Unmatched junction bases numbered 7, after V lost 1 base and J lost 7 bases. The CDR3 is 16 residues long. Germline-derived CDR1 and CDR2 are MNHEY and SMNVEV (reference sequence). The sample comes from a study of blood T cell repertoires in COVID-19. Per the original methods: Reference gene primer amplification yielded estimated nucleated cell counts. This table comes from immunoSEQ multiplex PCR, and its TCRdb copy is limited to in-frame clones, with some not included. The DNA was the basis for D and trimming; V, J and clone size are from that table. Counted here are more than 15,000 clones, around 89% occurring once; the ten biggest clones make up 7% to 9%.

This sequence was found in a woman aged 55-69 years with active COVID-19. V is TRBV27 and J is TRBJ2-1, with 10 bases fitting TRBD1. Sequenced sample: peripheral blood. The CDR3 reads CASSLLGTGVLNEQFF. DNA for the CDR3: TGTGCCAGCAGTTTATTGGGGACAGGGGTTTTGAATGAGCAGTTCTTC.